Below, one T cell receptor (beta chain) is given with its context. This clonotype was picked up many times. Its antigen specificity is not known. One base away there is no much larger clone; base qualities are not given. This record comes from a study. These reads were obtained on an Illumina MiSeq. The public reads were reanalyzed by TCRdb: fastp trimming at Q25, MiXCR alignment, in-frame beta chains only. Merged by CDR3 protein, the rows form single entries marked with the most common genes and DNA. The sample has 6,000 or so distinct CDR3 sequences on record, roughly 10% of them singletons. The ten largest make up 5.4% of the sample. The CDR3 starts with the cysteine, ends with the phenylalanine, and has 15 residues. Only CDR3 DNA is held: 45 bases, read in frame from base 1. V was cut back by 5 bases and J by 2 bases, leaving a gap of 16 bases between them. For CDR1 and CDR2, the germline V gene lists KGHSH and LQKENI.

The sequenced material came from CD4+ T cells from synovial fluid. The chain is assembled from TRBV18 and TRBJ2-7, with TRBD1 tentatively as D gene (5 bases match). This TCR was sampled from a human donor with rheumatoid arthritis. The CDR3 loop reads CASSYQGVGTYEQYF. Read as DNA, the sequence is TGTGCCAGCTCATACCAGGGTGTTGGAACCTACGAGCAGTACTTC.